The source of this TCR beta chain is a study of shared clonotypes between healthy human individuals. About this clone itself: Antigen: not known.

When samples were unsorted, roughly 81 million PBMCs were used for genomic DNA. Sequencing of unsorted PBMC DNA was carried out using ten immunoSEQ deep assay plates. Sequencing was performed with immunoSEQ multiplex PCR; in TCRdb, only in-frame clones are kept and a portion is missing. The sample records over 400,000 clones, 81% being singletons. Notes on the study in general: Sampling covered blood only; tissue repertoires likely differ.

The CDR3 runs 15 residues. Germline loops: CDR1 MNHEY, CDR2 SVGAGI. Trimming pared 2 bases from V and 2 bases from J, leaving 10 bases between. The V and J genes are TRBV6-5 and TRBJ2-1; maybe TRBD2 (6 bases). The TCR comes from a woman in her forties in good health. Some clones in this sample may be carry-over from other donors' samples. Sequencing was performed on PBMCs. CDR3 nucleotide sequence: TGTGCCAGCAGTTACCTCGGGGGTCCCTACAATGAGCAGTTCTTC. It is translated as CASSYLGGPYNEQFF.